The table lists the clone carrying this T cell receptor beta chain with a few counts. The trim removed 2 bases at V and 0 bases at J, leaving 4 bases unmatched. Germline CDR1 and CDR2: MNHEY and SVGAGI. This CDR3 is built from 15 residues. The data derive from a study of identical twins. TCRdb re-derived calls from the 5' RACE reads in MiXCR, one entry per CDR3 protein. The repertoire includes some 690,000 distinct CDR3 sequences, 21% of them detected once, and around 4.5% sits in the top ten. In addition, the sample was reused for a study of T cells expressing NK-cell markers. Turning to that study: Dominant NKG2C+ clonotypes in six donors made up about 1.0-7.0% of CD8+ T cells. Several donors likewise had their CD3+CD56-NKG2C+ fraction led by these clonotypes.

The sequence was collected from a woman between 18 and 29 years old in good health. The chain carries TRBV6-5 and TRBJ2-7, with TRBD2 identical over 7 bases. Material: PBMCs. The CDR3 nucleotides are TGTGCCAGCAGTTACAGGGCTAGCGGCTCCTACGAGCAGTACTTC. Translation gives CASSYRASGSYEQYF.